This T cell receptor (beta chain) was obtained from a study of shared clonotypes between healthy human individuals. Study results and limitations: Sharing across a handful of donors was seen in roughly 5.2% of naive CD4 clonotypes. With few donors, the genetic and exposure-history diversity represented was limited.

In this sample, this clone turned up a few times. Antigen specificity is unknown. Memory CD4+ cells were the fraction left after CD45RA+ naive selection. Sorted-subset replicate PCRs used around 200 ng of genomic DNA. This amount corresponded to tens of thousands of T cell genomes. Generated by immunoSEQ multiplex PCR, the TCRdb table keeps only in-frame clones and is missing some. In the table there are some 2,500,000 clones, roughly 90% of which are singletons. Trimming took 4 bases from V and 5 from J; bases not matched to a gene: 9. This CDR3 comprises 15 residues. The germline V gene encodes CDR1 SGHNT and CDR2 YYREEE (reference sequence).

The source material was naive CD4+ T cells from PBMCs. This sample's subset: CD45RA+ positively selected. This sequence joins TRBV5-4 and TRBJ2-1; 7 nucleotides align to TRBD2. The source is a man younger than 35 in good health. Some clones in this sample may be carry-over from other donors' samples. The CDR3 nucleotides read TGTGCCAGCAGCAGGGACTACAGCAGACACAATGAGCAGTTCTTC. Translating it yields CASSRDYSRHNEQFF.